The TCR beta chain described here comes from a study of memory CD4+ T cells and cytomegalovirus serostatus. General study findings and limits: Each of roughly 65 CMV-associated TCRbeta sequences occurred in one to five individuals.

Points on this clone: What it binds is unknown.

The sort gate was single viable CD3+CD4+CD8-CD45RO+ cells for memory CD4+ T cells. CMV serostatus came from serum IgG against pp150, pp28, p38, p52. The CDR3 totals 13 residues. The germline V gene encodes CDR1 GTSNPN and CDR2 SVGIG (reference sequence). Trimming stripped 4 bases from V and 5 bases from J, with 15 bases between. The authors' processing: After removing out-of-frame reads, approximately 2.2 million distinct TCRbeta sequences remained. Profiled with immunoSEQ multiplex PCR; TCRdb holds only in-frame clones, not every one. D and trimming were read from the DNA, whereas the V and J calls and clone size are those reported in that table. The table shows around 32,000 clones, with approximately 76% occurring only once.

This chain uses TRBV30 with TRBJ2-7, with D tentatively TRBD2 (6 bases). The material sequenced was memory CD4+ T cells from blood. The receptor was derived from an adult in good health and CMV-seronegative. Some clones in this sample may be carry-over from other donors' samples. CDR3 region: CAWKQGGSHEQYF. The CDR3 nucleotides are TGTGCCTGGAAGCAGGGAGGCAGCCACGAGCAGTACTTC.